Each of the 15 T cell receptor beta chains below was sequenced from the same sample in a study of cytomegalovirus exposure and HLA in healthy donors (dated by TCRdb to 2017 to 2019). The protocol used for the library was the immunoSEQ multiplex PCR assay. The multiplex PCR relied on a mix of 60 forward primers for TCR Vbeta segments and 13 reverse primers for TCR Jbeta segments. Entries here come from immuneACCESS through TCRdb and include only in-frame sequences with V and J called. Some clones fail to appear in such tables; in the studies checked, an unresolved V gene covers under half of the shortfall, and the cause of the remainder is unknown. This sample gives 150,000 to 200,000 clones in total; around 62% of them show up just once. The ten largest clones represent 2.5% to 3% of the sample. The source material was PBMCs. The origin of the receptors is a man aged 35 to 55 in good health and CMV-seronegative.

The rearrangement uses TRBV28 and TRBJ2-1; 9 bases fit TRBD1. This CDR3 comprises 17 residues. With V trimmed by 5 bases and J by 8 bases, 16 bases remained unmatched. CDR1 is MDHEN, CDR2 SYDVKM, per germline. CDR3 sequence (DNA): TGTGCCAGCAGTCCACAGCTAGGGACAGGGCTTTTCGATGAGCAGTTCTTC. Protein: CASSPQLGTGLFDEQFF.

This clone was counted only a few times. This CDR3 is CASSLGGGEKLFF. In nucleotides, the CDR3 is TGTGCCAGCAGCTTAGGAGGGGGTGAAAAACTGTTTTTT. This sequence joins TRBV7-2 and TRBJ1-4; a possible D gene is TRBD1 (6 bases). V was cut by 1 base and J by 7 bases, with 7 bases left in between. In germline, CDR1 is SGHTA, CDR2 FQGNSA. This CDR3 contains 13 residues.

This chain links TRBV30 with TRBJ2-3; tentative D call: TRBD2 (5 bases). The CDR3 spans 13 residues. Per the germline V gene, CDR1 is GTSNPN and CDR2 is SVGIG (reference sequence). V was trimmed by 5 bases and J by 5 bases, leaving 14 bases between them. The CDR3 reads CAWGPSAGDTQYF. The CDR3 bases are TGTGCCTGGGGCCCTTCGGCGGGAGATACGCAGTATTTT.

This clone was counted a few times. J is TRBJ2-5 and V is TRBV29-1, with a possible D match to TRBD1 (6 bases). Trimming took 5 bases from V and 0 from J, leaving 10 bases between them. The CDR3 extends over 13 amino acids. Germline V gene lookup returns CDR1 SQVTM and CDR2 ANQGSEA. The CDR3 sequence is CSVKDSYQETQYF. The DNA for the CDR3 is TGCAGCGTTAAGGACAGCTACCAAGAGACCCAGTACTTC.

The chain is built from TRBV11-1 and TRBJ2-1, with a weak D call TRBD2 (6 bases). The CDR3 is made up of 17 amino acids. Germline assignment: CDR1 SGHAT and CDR2 FQDESV (reference sequence). The V end was cut by 5 bases, the J end by 2 bases, with 19 bases between. The CDR3 reads CASSPILRDWTYNEQFF. CDR3 nucleotides: TGTGCCAGCAGCCCCATCCTCCGGGACTGGACCTACAATGAGCAGTTCTTC.

This clone was seen only a few times. This chain joins TRBV5-6 and TRBJ2-3; TRBD2 matches at 9 bases. The CDR3 length is 15 residues. The germline gives CDR1 SGHDT, CDR2 YYEEEE. The V and J ends lost 0 bases and 4 bases, in that order; junction bases with no gene match: 3. CDR3 sequence (DNA): TGTGCCAGCAGCTTGGTTAGCGGGAGCGCAGATACGCAGTATTTT. Amino acids: CASSLVSGSADTQYF.

The chain is built from TRBV6-1 and TRBJ1-4; weak D call: TRBD1 (5 bases). The CDR3 extends over 15 amino acids. V gave up 7 bases and J gave up 5 bases, with 17 bases separating them. Germline CDR1 reads MNHNS; CDR2 reads SASEGT. CDR3: CASKGSSLRNEKLFF. As DNA, the CDR3 is TGTGCCAGCAAGGGGTCGAGCCTCAGGAATGAAAAACTGTTTTTT.

This clone was observed a handful of times. The J gene is TRBJ1-4, the V gene TRBV7-8; TRBD1 might be the D (6 bases). This CDR3 is 15 amino acids long. V was pared by 3 bases and J by 10 bases, with 18 bases between. Germline assignment: CDR1 SGHVS and CDR2 FQNEAQ. Here the CDR3 DNA reads TGTGCCAGCAGCTTCGATACAGGGCCACTTGGAAAACTGTTTTTT. It encodes CASSFDTGPLGKLFF. The full variable domain, in which reference TRBV7-8 and TRBJ1-4 provide the parts outside the CDR3, is GAGVSQSPRYKVAKRGQDVALRCDPISGHVSLFWYQQALGQGPEFLTYFQNEAQLDKSGLPSDRFFAERPEGSVSTLKIQRTQQEDSAVYLCASSFDTGPLGKLFFGSGTQLSVL.

This rearrangement joins TRBV6-6 to TRBJ2-7, with D perhaps TRBD2 (6 bases). Germline CDR1 reads MNHNY; CDR2 reads SVGAGI (reference sequence). Deletions cut 5 bases from V and 4 bases from J, with 9 bases between. The CDR3 length is 12 residues. The CDR3 DNA reads as TGTGCCAGCAGTGGGCGGGGATACGAGCAGTACTTC. Protein: CASSGRGYEQYF.

This sequence joins TRBV28 and TRBJ1-5; a weak D match, TRBD1 (6 bases). The CDR3 is 14 amino acids. V was clipped by 8 bases and J by 4 bases, with 15 bases between them. The V gene's germline CDR1 is MDHEN and CDR2 SYDVKM. This CDR3 is CASDRGAVNQPQHF. In DNA, the CDR3 is TGTGCCAGCGATCGGGGGGCGGTTAATCAGCCCCAGCATTTT.

This clone has a handful of counts. The chain recombines TRBV5-1 with TRBJ2-2; TRBD1 might be the D (6 bases). The CDR3 runs 14 residues. CDR1 is SGHRS, CDR2 YFSETQ, per germline. The V end was cut by 1 base, the J end by 7 bases, with 11 bases between. In DNA, the CDR3 is TGCGCCAGCAGCTTGCAGGGGTCGAACGGGGAGCTGTTTTTT. Amino acids: CASSLQGSNGELFF.

The chain carries TRBV5-1 and TRBJ2-6, with D perhaps TRBD1 (6 bases). V dropped 3 bases and J dropped 5 bases, with 18 bases sitting between them. This CDR3 is 17 amino acids long. Germline V gene data show CDR1 as SGHRS and CDR2 as YFSETQ. CDR3 DNA: TGCGCCAGCAGCTCCCGGGACACCCTTTGGAGGGCCAACGTCCTGACTTTC. Translating gives CASSSRDTLWRANVLTF. Full variable domain (remainder filled in from reference TRBV5-1 and TRBJ2-6): KAGVTQTPRYLIKTRGQQVTLSCSPISGHRSVSWYQQTPGQGLQFLFEYFSETQRNKGNFPGRFSGRQFSNSRSEMNVSTLELGDSALYLCASSSRDTLWRANVLTFGAGSRLTVL.

Comments on this clone: The junction differs from germline at one of its ends, possibly a read error. V is TRBV6-6 and J is TRBJ2-2, with 9 bases matching TRBD2. Germline V gene lookup returns CDR1 MNHNY and CDR2 SVGAGI (reference sequence). The CDR3 totals 16 residues. The CDR3: CASSDSSGENTGELFF. As DNA, the CDR3 is TGTGCCAGCAGTGACTCTAGCGGGGAGAACACCGGGGAGCTGTTTTTT.

This clone was found a few times. The V gene is TRBV4-1, the J gene TRBJ1-1; D is possibly TRBD1 (5 bases). Germline V gene sequence: CDR1 MGHRA, CDR2 YSYEKL. There are 14 residues in the CDR3. The ends were cut back, 4 bases at V and 4 bases at J, with 13 bases in the middle. The CDR3 bases are TGCGCCAGCAGCCGCTGGGGCGGGGTCACTGAAGCTTTCTTT. This sequence encodes CASSRWGGVTEAFF.

J is TRBJ2-1 and V is TRBV7-2; 9 bases fit TRBD2. Germline-derived CDR1 and CDR2 are SGHTA and FQGNSA. There are 14 residues in the CDR3. V lost 5 bases and J lost 10; bases outside the gene matches: 9. The CDR3 DNA is TGTGCCAGCAGCCCTGTAGCGGGAGTGAGCGAGCAGTTCTTC. This sequence encodes CASSPVAGVSEQFF.